This passage covers 14 T cell receptor beta chains from one sample sequenced in a study of cytomegalovirus exposure and HLA in healthy donors. Researchers ran the PCR with 60 Vbeta and 13 Jbeta primers. Only in-frame clones appear in the TCRdb table, and some are missing; sequencing was by immunoSEQ multiplex PCR. The sample lists more than 150,000 clones; nearly 80% were seen once. The sample taken for sequencing was PBMCs. These receptor sequences come from a man aged 50 to 59 in good health and CMV-seropositive.

The V call is TRBV11-2, the J call TRBJ1-2, with TRBD1 as a possible D gene (5 bases). Trimming took 4 bases from V and 2 from J, leaving 14 bases between them. Germline V gene lookup returns CDR1 SGHAT and CDR2 FQNNGV. This CDR3 contains 15 residues. This CDR3 reads CASSSWGLLNYGYTF. In nucleotides, the CDR3 is TGTGCCAGCAGCTCGTGGGGACTACTAAACTATGGCTACACCTTC.

The chain couples TRBV5-1 to TRBJ1-3; possible D gene TRBD1, 5 bases. CDR1 SGHRS and CDR2 YFSETQ come from the germline V gene. There are 17 residues in the CDR3. V lost 4 bases to trimming and J lost 2 bases, with 19 bases between them. This CDR3 is CASSEDGGWDPGNTIYF. CDR3 in DNA: TGCGCCAGCAGCGAGGACGGGGGATGGGATCCTGGAAACACCATATATTTT. The whole variable domain, filled in from reference TRBV5-1 and TRBJ1-3, reads KAGVTQTPRYLIKTRGQQVTLSCSPISGHRSVSWYQQTPGQGLQFLFEYFSETQRNKGNFPGRFSGRQFSNSRSEMNVSTLELGDSALYLCASSEDGGWDPGNTIYFGEGSWLTVV.

This chain connects TRBV5-1 to TRBJ2-3; D is unclear. CDR1 and CDR2 from the germline V gene are SGHRS and YFSETQ. The CDR3 is 13 amino acids. The ends were cut back, 5 bases at V and 7 bases at J, with 14 bases in the middle. CDR3 nucleotides: TGCGCCAGCAGTCCCGAATTAGCCCATACGCAGTATTTT. Protein: CASSPELAHTQYF.

V and J are TRBV19 and TRBJ2-7; 7 bases are a match to TRBD1. Trimming at V came to 5 bases and at J to 1 base, leaving 8 bases not matched to a gene. There are 15 residues in the CDR3. Looked up from germline, CDR1 is LNHDA and CDR2 is SQIVND (reference sequence). The CDR3 DNA is TGTGCCAGTAGTTCTTACAGGGGATCTTCCTACGAGCAGTACTTC. Protein: CASSSYRGSSYEQYF.

This clone was seen only once. This rearrangement joins TRBV13 to TRBJ2-7; TRBD2 matches 11 bases. Germline V gene data show CDR1 as PRHDT and CDR2 as FYEKMQ (reference sequence). The CDR3 is made up of 14 amino acids. Trimming at V came to 5 bases and at J to 7 bases, leaving 7 bases not matched to a gene. The CDR3 DNA follows: TGTGCCAGCAGCCTTAGCGGGGGGGCCGATGAGCAGTACTTC. Translation: CASSLSGGADEQYF.

The gene calls are TRBV28 and TRBJ2-3; unclear D gene. The CDR3 length is 15 residues. Trimming pared 4 bases from V and 2 bases from J, leaving 13 bases between. Germline V gives CDR1 MDHEN, CDR2 SYDVKM. The CDR3 DNA sequence: TGTGCCAGCAGTTCTCATGCCCAGGCCACAGATACGCAGTATTTT. Protein product: CASSSHAQATDTQYF.

A remark on this clone: The same CDR3 arises from other DNA sequences in this sample as well. This sequence joins TRBV28 and TRBJ1-5; 8 nucleotides agree with TRBD1. Germline CDR1 MDHEN, CDR2 SYDVKM. V shed 5 bases and J 4 bases; nucleotides not matched to a gene: 7. The CDR3 sequence is 15 residues long. The CDR3: CASSLGQGRNQPQHF. DNA of the CDR3: TGTGCCAGCAGTCTCGGACAGGGAAGGAATCAGCCCCAGCATTTT.

The CDR3 nucleotides read TGCGCCAGCAGCCAAGAACGGTTCTCTGGAAACACCATATATTTT. This encodes CASSQERFSGNTIYF. The rearrangement joins TRBV4-3 to TRBJ1-3, with D hard to call. CDR3 length: 15 amino acids. CDR1 LGHNA and CDR2 YSLEER come from the germline V gene. Deletions cut 0 bases from V and 0 bases from J, with 6 bases between.

The genes are TRBV5-1 and TRBJ1-4; D might be TRBD1 (5 bases). CDR3 length equals 14 residues. Germline V lookup: CDR1 SGHRS, CDR2 YFSETQ. V was trimmed by 6 bases and J by 5 bases, leaving 14 bases between them. For the CDR3, the DNA is TGCGCCAGCAATAATAAGGGGAAAAATGAAAAACTGTTTTTT. It specifies CASNNKGKNEKLFF.

V and J are TRBV2 and TRBJ2-5, with D perhaps TRBD1 (6 bases). Germline lookup yields CDR1 SNHLY and CDR2 FYNNEI. Trimming removed 6 bases from V and 2 bases from J, with 13 bases in between. The CDR3 extends over 14 amino acids. DNA for the CDR3: TGTGCCAGCAGGGGGGCAGAGCCGCAAGAGACCCAGTACTTC. Translation: CASRGAEPQETQYF.

This sequence joins TRBV6-5 and TRBJ2-6, with TRBD1 matching 7 bases. Germline CDR1 MNHEY, CDR2 SVGAGI. J was trimmed by 2 bases and V by 6 bases; bases with no gene match: 4. The CDR3 is 15 residues long. CDR3 sequence reads: CASSLQGAGANVLTF. The CDR3, as DNA: TGTGCCAGCAGCCTCCAGGGGGCTGGGGCCAACGTCCTGACTTTC.

This chain connects TRBV6-5 to TRBJ2-2, with 9 bases that match TRBD1. The length of the CDR3 is 15 residues. CDR1 is MNHEY, CDR2 SVGAGI, per germline. With V trimmed by 4 bases and J by 6 bases, 6 bases remained unmatched. The CDR3 sequence: CASSSPGQGSGELFF. For the CDR3, the DNA is TGTGCCAGCAGTTCCCCGGGACAGGGATCCGGGGAGCTGTTTTTT.

The CDR3 protein is CASYPNSLSADTQYF. The CDR3 DNA follows: TGCGCCAGCTACCCAAATTCGCTATCCGCAGATACGCAGTATTTT. The V call is TRBV5-1, the J call TRBJ2-3; D is undetermined. The CDR3 runs to 15 residues. V gave up 7 bases and J gave up 4 bases, with 19 bases separating them. Germline V lookup: CDR1 SGHRS, CDR2 YFSETQ.

V gene TRBV19 combines with J gene TRBJ1-1; D is ambiguous. The CDR3 loop spans 15 amino acids. V was shortened by 0 bases and J by 4 bases, with 12 bases between the two germline ends. Germline V gene lookup returns CDR1 LNHDA and CDR2 SQIVND (reference sequence). The CDR3: CASSIERSWSTEAFF. The CDR3 region has the DNA TGTGCCAGTAGTATAGAGCGTAGCTGGAGCACTGAAGCTTTCTTT.